This T cell receptor beta chain was documented in a study of post-analysis software for immune sequencing data. Across the study: The study covered relapsing-remitting, secondary progressive and progressive-relapsing courses of multiple sclerosis. Points from the study as a whole: Included in a set of 5 or 6 TRBV segments more frequent in patients than controls were TRBV5-6, TRBV5-1 and TRBV20-1.

CDR1 and CDR2 (germline): SEHNR, FQNEAQ (reference sequence). V dropped 1 base and J dropped 5; count of bases not matched to a gene: 9. The CDR3 totals 16 residues. Researchers reported that TCR beta cDNA libraries carried unique molecular identifiers. TCRdb analysed the PCR reads with MiXCR anew, one entry per CDR3 protein. The sample has around 710,000 distinct CDR3 sequences; 46% are singletons. This clonotype was seen more than once but under ten times. Its target is not known. V gene TRBV7-9 combines with J gene TRBJ2-3; 7 bases are shared with TRBD2. This TCR came from a girl under 18 with multiple sclerosis. Sequenced: blood. The CDR3 sequence is CASSLVSAGARDTQYF. The CDR3 nucleotides read TGTGCCAGCAGCTTAGTTTCGGCGGGAGCGAGAGATACGCAGTATTTT.